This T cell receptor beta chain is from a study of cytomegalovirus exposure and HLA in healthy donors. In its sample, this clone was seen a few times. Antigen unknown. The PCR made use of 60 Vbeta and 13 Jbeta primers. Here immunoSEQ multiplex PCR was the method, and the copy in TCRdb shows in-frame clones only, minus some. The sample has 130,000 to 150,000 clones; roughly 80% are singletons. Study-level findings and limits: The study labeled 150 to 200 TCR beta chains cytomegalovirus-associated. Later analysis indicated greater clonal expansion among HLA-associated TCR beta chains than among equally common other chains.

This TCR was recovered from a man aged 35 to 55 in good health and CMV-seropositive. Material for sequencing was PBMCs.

Here the CDR3 DNA reads TGTGCCAGCAGGCAAAACTCGGCGGGGAGGGAGCAGTACTTC. Translating it yields CASRQNSAGREQYF. The genes are TRBV6-5 and TRBJ2-7, with D perhaps matching TRBD2 (6 bases). Per the germline V gene, CDR1 is MNHEY and CDR2 is SVGAGI. The CDR3 consists of 14 residues. Between the trimmed V and J ends, which lost 6 bases and 7 bases, there was a span of 19 bases.